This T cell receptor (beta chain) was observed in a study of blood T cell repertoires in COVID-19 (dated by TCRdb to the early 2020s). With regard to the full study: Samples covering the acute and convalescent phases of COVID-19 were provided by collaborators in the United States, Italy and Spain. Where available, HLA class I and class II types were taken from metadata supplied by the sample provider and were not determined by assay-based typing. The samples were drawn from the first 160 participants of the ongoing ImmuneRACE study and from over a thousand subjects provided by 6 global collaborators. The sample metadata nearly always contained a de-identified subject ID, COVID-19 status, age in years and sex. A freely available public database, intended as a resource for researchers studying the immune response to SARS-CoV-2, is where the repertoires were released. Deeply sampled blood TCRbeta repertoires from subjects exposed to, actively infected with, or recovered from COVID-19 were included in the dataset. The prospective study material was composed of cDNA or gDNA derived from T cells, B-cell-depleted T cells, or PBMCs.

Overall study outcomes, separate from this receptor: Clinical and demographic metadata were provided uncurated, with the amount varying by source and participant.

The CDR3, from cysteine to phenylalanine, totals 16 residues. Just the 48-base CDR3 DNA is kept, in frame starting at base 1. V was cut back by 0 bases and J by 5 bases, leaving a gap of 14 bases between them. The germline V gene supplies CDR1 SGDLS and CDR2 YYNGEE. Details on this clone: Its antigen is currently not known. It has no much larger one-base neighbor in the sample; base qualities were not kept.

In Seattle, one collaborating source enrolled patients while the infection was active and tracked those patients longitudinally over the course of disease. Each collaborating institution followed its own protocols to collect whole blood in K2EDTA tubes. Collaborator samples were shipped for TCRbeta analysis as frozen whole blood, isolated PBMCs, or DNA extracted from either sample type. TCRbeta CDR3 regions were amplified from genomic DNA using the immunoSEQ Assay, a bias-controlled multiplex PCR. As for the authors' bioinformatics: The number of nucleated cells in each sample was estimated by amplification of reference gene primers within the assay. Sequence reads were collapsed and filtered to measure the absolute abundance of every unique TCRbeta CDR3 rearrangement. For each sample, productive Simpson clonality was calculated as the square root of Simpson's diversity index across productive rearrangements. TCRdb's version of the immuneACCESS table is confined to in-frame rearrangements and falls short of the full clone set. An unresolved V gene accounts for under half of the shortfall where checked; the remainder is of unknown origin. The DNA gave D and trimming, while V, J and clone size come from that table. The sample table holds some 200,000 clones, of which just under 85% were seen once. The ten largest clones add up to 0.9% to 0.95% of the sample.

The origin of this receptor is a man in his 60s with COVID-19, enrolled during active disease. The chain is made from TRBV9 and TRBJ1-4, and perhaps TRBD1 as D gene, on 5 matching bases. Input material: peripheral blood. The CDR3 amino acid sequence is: CASSVDPGELNEKLFF. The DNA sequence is TGTGCCAGCAGCGTAGATCCGGGGGAGCTAAATGAAAAACTGTTTTTT. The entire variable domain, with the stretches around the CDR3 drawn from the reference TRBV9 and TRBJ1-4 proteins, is DSGVTQTPKHLITATGQRVTLRCSPRSGDLSVYWYQQSLDQGLQFLIQYYNGEERAKGNILERFSAQQFPDLHSELNLSSLELGDSALYFCASSVDPGELNEKLFFGSGTQLSVL.